This TCR beta chain appears in the sequencing data of a study of regulatory T cells in long-lasting Graves disease. Arm-PCR of CDR3 regions and iRepertoire HTBI primers were used to build TCR beta libraries. TCRdb redid the calling of the multiplex PCR reads with MiXCR, one entry per CDR3 protein. The sample consists of about 540,000 distinct CDR3 sequences, roughly 14% of them appearing once. The sample's time point: newly diagnosed GD, antithyroid drugs for less than 3 months. Preparation of the TCR library used RNA extracted from PBMCs. Per American Thyroid Association guidelines, Graves' disease was diagnosed. A volume of around 9.9 milliliters of peripheral blood was collected in EDTA tubes. Points from the study as a whole: Newly diagnosed patients had higher TCR diversity than persistent Graves' patients did.

Germline V gene lookup returns CDR1 KGHSH and CDR2 LQKENI. The CDR3 spans 15 residues. Trimming took 2 bases from V and 0 from J, leaving 10 bases between them. Comments on this clonotype: Its antigen is undetermined.

This sample was shared with a second study, whose subject was T cells in Graves' hyperthyroidism and ophthalmopathy.

This specimen was peripheral blood mononuclear cells (PBMCs), taken at new diagnosis, from a patient treated with antithyroid drugs. This chain uses TRBV18 with TRBJ1-2; D is undetermined. This TCR was sampled from a man aged 30 to 45 with Graves disease. The DNA for the CDR3 is TGTGCCAGCTCACCAATGGACGGATCTAACTATGGCTACACCTTC. It translates to CASSPMDGSNYGYTF. Using reference TRBV18 and TRBJ1-2 for the parts outside the CDR3, the full variable domain is NAGVMQNPRHLVRRRGQEARLRCSPMKGHSHVYWYRQLPEEGLKFMVYLQKENIIDESGMPKERFSAEFPKEGPSILRIQQVVRGDSAAYFCASSPMDGSNYGYTFGSGTRLTVV.